At least ten counts were recorded for the clone carrying this T cell receptor beta chain. Its cognate antigen is unknown. The ends were cut back, 2 bases at V and 2 bases at J, with 6 bases in the middle. Germline V CDR1 and CDR2: PRHDT, FYEKMQ (reference sequence). The CDR3 consists of 14 residues. The sample originates from a study of T cells in Graves' hyperthyroidism and ophthalmopathy. Study-level findings and limits: In simple terms, a model built on 13 V-J features told ophthalmopathy apart from stable hyperthyroidism.

For the diagnoses, clinical symptoms, serum thyroxine and TRAb, thyroid ultrasound and orbital computed tomography were used. What was amplified from RNA transcripts were TCR beta CDR3 regions. The HTBI primer set was used in a first-round RT-PCR of the TCR CDR3. MiXCR, run by TCRdb on the multiplex PCR reads, gives a single entry per CDR3 protein. In the table there are about 360,000 distinct CDR3 sequences, 15% to 19% of which are singletons. Source material: blood. The sequence was obtained from a woman younger than 30 with Graves' hyperthyroidism that later progressed to Graves' ophthalmopathy. The chain links TRBV13 to TRBJ2-2; D is ambiguous. This CDR3 is CASSLQVNTGELFF. The CDR3 nucleotides are TGTGCCAGCAGCTTACAGGTTAACACCGGGGAGCTGTTTTTT.